The entry below describes one T cell receptor beta chain. Its antigen is undetermined. This sample is part of a study of cytomegalovirus exposure and HLA in healthy donors. The PCR employed 60 Vbeta primers together with 13 Jbeta primers. Profiling relied on immunoSEQ multiplex PCR, and the TCRdb table lists in-frame clones only, not all of them. The sample lists around 150,000 clones, around 80% occurring once. Each donor was healthy, and each was a bone marrow donor. This CDR3 has 15 amino acids. Trimming shortened V by 3 bases and J by 4 bases, and 12 bases separated the two germline ends. Germline assignment: CDR1 SGHAT and CDR2 FQDESV (reference sequence). Broader study findings: Later on, a genetic analysis was performed. It linked a missense variant in DCLRE1C with V- and J-gene trimming of TCR beta. Later analysis found that TCR beta chains associated with HLA were more clonally expanded than other, equally common chains.

The V gene is TRBV11-1, the J gene TRBJ1-4; no firm D call. Sequenced sample: PBMCs. The receptor was isolated from a man aged 18-30 years in good health and CMV-seropositive. CDR3 coding DNA: TGTGCCAGCAGCTTGGGAGACCAGAGTAATGAAAAACTGTTTTTT. Protein: CASSLGDQSNEKLFF.